These 9 T cell receptor beta chains share one sample of origin, sequenced in a study of CD8+CD57+ T cells in acquired aplastic anemia (dated 2018 in TCRdb). Flow cytometry had shown CD8+CD57+ cell expansion in the patients selected for sequencing. The run used an Illumina HiSeq 2000. Genomic DNA was used as template for profiling of TCR beta VDJ combinations and CDR3 sequences. TCRdb's own reprocessing of the public reads used fastp at Q25 and MiXCR and kept productive beta chains. Rows with a matching CDR3 protein are joined into one entry that keeps the most common DNA and genes. A total of roughly 170,000 distinct CDR3 sequences appear in this sample, around 50% of them only once. The top ten clones comprise approximately 13% of the sample. The specimen was sorted CD4+, CD8+, or CD8+CD57+ T cells (not recorded which) from PBMCs. Source of these receptors: a human donor with aplastic anemia.

This clonotype was picked up many times. V gene TRBV10-3 combines with J gene TRBJ1-6; 12 positions match TRBD1. V was pared by 11 bases and J by 9 bases, with 8 bases of the junction left unmatched. Per the germline V gene, CDR1 is ENHRY and CDR2 is SYGVKD. This CDR3 comprises 14 residues. Here the CDR3 DNA reads TGTGCCGCAACCGGGGACAGGGGGCCTTCACCCCTCCACTTT. Translated, it gives CAATGDRGPSPLHF.

V usage is TRBV29-1 and J usage is TRBJ2-2; 8 positions agree with TRBD1. Germline assignment: CDR1 SQVTM and CDR2 ANQGSEA. This CDR3 region has 15 residues. Trimming cost V 6 bases and J 6 bases; bases outside gene matches: 12. CDR3 amino acids: CSVTAGTGFAGELFF. CDR3 in DNA: TGCAGCGTGACGGCCGGGACAGGTTTCGCCGGGGAGCTGTTTTTT.

The chain carries TRBV7-2 and TRBJ2-2; D not resolved. Trimming removed 5 bases from V and 3 bases from J, with 7 bases in between. Looked up from germline, CDR1 is SGHTA and CDR2 is FQGNSA. CDR3 length equals 13 residues. The CDR3: CASSLSDTGELFF. For the CDR3, the DNA is TGTGCCAGCAGCCTTAGTGACACCGGGGAGCTGTTTTTT.

The rearrangement uses TRBV19 and TRBJ2-7, with TRBD2 matching over 9 bases. This CDR3 contains 15 residues. CDR1 LNHDA and CDR2 SQIVND come from the germline V gene (reference sequence). V gave up 3 bases and J gave up 6 bases; unmatched junction bases: 9. This CDR3 reads CASSMRIAGATEQYF. DNA of the CDR3: TGTGCCAGTAGTATGAGAATAGCGGGGGCCACCGAGCAGTACTTC.

V and J are TRBV24-1 and TRBJ2-1, with 13 bases lining up with TRBD2. CDR1 is KGHDR, CDR2 SFDVKD, per germline. The CDR3 loop spans 15 amino acids. Trimming removed 4 bases from V and 9 bases from J; junction bases left unmatched: 5. The CDR3 nucleotides are TGTGCCACCAGTGACCTGGGACTAGCGGGAACTGAGCAGTTCTTC. This translates into CATSDLGLAGTEQFF.

This clonotype has ten or more counts. The chain recombines TRBV7-2 with TRBJ1-2, with TRBD1 identical over 7 bases. V lost 6 bases to trimming and J lost 8 bases; unmatched junction nucleotides: 15. CDR3 length equals 15 residues. Germline V CDR1 and CDR2: SGHTA, FQGNSA. The CDR3 sequence: CASSSIQGPHWGYTF. The DNA of the CDR3 is TGTGCCAGCAGTTCAATACAGGGGCCCCACTGGGGCTACACCTTC.

Ten or more counts support this clonotype. The chain links TRBV7-9 to TRBJ1-5; 9 bases are shared with TRBD1. Losses at the gene ends were 3 bases for V and 3 bases for J; bases not matched to a gene: 6. Germline loops: CDR1 SEHNR, CDR2 FQNEAQ (reference sequence). There are 16 residues in the CDR3. The CDR3: CASSLGTGFINQPQHF. The CDR3 coding sequence is TGTGCCAGCAGCTTGGGGACAGGGTTTATCAATCAGCCCCAGCATTTT. Complete variable domain (other parts from reference TRBV7-9 and TRBJ1-5): DTGVSQNPRHKITKRGQNVTFRCDPISEHNRLYWYRQTLGQGPEFLTYFQNEAQLEKSRLLSDRFSAERPKGSFSTLEIQRTEQGDSAMYLCASSLGTGFINQPQHFGDGTRLSIL.

This clonotype turned up a few times. The V and J genes are TRBV10-3 and TRBJ1-6; the match to TRBD1 covers 7 bases. Germline lookup yields CDR1 ENHRY and CDR2 SYGVKD. Losses at the gene ends were 3 bases for V and 8 bases for J; bases not matched to a gene: 7. CDR3 size: 15 residues. This CDR3 is CAISEVRGTHSPLHF. CDR3 DNA sequence: TGTGCCATCAGTGAAGTCAGGGGGACACATTCACCCCTCCACTTT.

The rearrangement joins TRBV2 to TRBJ2-7; D gene unclear. CDR3 length: 12 residues. Trimming took off 7 bases at V and 2 bases at J, with 9 bases between the two ends. Germline CDR1 is SNHLY and CDR2 is FYNNEI. DNA for the CDR3: TGTGCCAGCAACCCGAGCCCCTACGAGCAGTACTTC. Its translation is CASNPSPYEQYF.